This T cell receptor (beta chain) derives from a study of blood T cell repertoires in COVID-19. Study as a whole: Acute and convalescent COVID-19 specimens originated in the United States, Italy and Spain. In each case, the material was cDNA or gDNA derived from T cells, B-cell-depleted T cells, or PBMCs.

The CDR3 is made up of 13 amino acids. V was shortened by 5 bases and J by 12 bases, with 18 bases between the two germline ends. Using immunoSEQ multiplex PCR, the repertoire was profiled, and TCRdb retains in-frame clones only, with some absent. The sample yields around 75,000 clones, around 90% seen once. The source material was peripheral blood. This chain connects TRBV12-3 or TRBV12-4 to TRBJ2-3; D may be TRBD2 (5 bases). This clonotype was obtained from a human donor in a cohort sampled during active COVID-19. The CDR3 protein is CASSIRAGRVQYF. DNA for the CDR3: TGTGCCAGCAGTATACGTGCGGGCCGGGTCCAGTATTTT.